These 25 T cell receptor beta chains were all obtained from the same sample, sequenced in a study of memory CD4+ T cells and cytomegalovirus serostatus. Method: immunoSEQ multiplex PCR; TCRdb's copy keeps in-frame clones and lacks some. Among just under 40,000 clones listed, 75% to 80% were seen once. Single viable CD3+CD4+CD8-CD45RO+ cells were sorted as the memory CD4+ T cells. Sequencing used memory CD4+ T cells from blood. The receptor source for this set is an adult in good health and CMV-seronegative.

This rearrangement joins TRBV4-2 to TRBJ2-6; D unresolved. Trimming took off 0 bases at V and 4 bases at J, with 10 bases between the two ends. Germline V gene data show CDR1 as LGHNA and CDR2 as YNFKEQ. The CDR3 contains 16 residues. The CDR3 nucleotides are TGTGCCAGCAGCCAAGATGTGGGTTCAGGGGCCAACGTCCTGACTTTC. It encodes CASSQDVGSGANVLTF.

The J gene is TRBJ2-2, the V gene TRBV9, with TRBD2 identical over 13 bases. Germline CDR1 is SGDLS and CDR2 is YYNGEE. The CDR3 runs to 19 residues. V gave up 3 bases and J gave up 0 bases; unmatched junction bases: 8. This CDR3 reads CASSARLAGGLANTGELFF. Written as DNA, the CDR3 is TGTGCCAGCAGCGCCCGACTAGCGGGGGGTTTAGCGAACACCGGGGAGCTGTTTTTT.

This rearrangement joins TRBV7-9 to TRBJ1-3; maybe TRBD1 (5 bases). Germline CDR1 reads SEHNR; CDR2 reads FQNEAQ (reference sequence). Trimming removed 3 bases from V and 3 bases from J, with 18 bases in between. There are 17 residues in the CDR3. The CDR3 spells CASSFDQGLVYGNTIYF. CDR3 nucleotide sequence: TGTGCCAGCAGCTTTGATCAGGGACTCGTATATGGAAACACCATATATTTT.

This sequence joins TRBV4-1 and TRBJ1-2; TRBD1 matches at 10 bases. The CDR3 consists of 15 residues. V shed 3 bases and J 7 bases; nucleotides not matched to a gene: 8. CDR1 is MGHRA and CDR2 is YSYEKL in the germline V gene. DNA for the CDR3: TGCGCCAGCAGCCATCGGACAGGGGGATCAGGTGGCTACACCTTC. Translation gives CASSHRTGGSGGYTF.

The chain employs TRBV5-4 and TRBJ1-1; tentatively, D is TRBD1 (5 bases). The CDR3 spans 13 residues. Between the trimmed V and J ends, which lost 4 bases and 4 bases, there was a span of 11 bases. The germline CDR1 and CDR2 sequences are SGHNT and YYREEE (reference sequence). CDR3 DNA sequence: TGTGCCAGCAGCCCTCAGGGCGGCACTGAAGCTTTCTTT. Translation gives CASSPQGGTEAFF.

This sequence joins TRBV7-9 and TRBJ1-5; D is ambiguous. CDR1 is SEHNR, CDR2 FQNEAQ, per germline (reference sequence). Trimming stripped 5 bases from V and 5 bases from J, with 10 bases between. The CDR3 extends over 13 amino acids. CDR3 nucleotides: TGTGCCAGCAGCATCGGGCTCCATCAGCCCCAGCATTTT. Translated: CASSIGLHQPQHF.

DNA for the CDR3: TGTGCCTGGAGTGTTACCCAGACCGGGGAGCTGTTTTTT. This sequence encodes CAWSVTQTGELFF. This chain links TRBV30 with TRBJ2-2; no definite D call. Germline V CDR1 and CDR2: GTSNPN, SVGIG (reference sequence). V was cut by 0 bases and J by 5 bases, with 7 bases left in between. The CDR3 totals 13 residues.

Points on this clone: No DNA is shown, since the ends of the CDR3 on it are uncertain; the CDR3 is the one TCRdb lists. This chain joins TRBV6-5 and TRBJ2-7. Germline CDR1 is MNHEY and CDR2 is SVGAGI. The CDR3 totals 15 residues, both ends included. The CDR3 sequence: CASSSSGRRSYEQYF.

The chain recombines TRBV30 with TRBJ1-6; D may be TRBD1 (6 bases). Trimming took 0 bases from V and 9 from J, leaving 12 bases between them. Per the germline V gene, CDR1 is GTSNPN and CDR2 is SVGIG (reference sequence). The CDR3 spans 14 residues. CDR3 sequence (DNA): TGTGCCTGGAGTGTCTGGCGAGGGGGTTCACCCCTCCACTTT. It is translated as CAWSVWRGGSPLHF.

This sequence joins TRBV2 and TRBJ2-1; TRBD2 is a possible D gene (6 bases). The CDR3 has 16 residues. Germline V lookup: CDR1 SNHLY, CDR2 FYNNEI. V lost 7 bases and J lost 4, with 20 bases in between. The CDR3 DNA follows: TGTGCCAGCATTCAGACCGGGACTCGCTCGTACAATGAGCAGTTCTTC. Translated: CASIQTGTRSYNEQFF.

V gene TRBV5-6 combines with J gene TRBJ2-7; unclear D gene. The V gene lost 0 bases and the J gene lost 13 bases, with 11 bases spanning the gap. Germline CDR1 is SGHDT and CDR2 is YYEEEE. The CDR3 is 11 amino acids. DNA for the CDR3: TGTGCCAGCAGCTTGGGAGGTCTTTCTTACTTC. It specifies CASSLGGLSYF.

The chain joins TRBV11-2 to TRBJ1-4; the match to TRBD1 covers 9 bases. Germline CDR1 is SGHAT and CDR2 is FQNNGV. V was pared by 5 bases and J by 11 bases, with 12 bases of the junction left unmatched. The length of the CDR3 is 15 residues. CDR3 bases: TGTGCCAGCAGCCCAGGTCCCGGGACAGGGTCGAAACTGTTTTTT. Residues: CASSPGPGTGSKLFF.

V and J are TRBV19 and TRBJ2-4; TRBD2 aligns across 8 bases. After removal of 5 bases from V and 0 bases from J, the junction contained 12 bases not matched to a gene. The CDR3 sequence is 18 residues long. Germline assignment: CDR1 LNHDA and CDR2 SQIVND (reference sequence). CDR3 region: CASSRLAGPGGAKNIQYF. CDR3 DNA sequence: TGTGCCAGTAGTCGCCTAGCGGGCCCCGGGGGAGCCAAAAACATTCAGTACTTC.

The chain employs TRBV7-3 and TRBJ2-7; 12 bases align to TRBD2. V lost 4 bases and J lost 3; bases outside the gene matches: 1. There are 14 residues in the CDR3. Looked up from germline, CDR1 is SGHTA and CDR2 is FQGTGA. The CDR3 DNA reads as TGTGCCAGCAGCTCGACTAGCGGGGGCTACGAGCAGTACTTC. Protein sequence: CASSSTSGGYEQYF.

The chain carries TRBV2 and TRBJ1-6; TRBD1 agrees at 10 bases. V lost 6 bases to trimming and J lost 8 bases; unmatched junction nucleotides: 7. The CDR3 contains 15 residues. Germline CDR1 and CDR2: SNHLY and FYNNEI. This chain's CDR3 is CASRQRGQGHSPLHF. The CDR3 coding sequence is TGTGCCAGCAGACAAAGGGGACAGGGGCATTCACCCCTCCACTTT.

The CDR3 is CASSGDSQETQYF. CDR3 bases: TGCGCCAGCAGTGGGGACAGCCAAGAGACCCAGTACTTC. The chain combines TRBV10-1 with TRBJ2-5; 7 bases line up with TRBD1. V trimming: 4 bases; J trimming: 1 base; junction bases outside the gene matches: 0. This CDR3 is built from 13 residues. Germline V gene sequence: CDR1 WNHNN, CDR2 SYGVQD (reference sequence).

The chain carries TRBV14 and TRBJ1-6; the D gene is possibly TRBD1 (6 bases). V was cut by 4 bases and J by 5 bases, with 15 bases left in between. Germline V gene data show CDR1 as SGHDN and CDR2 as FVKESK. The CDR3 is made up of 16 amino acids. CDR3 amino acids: CASSPSGRGDNSPLHF. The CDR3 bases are TGTGCCAGCAGCCCCTCAGGGAGGGGGGATAATTCACCCCTCCACTTT.

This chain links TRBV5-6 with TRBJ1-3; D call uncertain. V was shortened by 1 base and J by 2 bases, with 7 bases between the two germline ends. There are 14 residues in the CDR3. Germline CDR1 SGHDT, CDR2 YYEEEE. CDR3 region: CASSLWETGNTIYF. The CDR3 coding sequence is TGTGCCAGCAGCTTGTGGGAGACTGGAAACACCATATATTTT.

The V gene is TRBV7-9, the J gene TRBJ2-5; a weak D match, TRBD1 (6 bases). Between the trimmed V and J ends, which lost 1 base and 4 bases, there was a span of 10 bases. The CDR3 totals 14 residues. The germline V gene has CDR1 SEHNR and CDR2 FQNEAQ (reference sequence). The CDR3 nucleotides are TGTGCCAGCAGCTTAGAGGCAGGGGTAGAGACCCAGTACTTC. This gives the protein CASSLEAGVETQYF.

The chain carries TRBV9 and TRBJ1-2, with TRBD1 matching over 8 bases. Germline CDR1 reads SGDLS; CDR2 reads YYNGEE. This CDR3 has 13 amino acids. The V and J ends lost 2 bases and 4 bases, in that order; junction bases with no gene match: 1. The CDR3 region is CASSVDRGYGYTF. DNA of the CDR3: TGTGCCAGCAGCGTTGACAGGGGCTATGGCTACACCTTC.

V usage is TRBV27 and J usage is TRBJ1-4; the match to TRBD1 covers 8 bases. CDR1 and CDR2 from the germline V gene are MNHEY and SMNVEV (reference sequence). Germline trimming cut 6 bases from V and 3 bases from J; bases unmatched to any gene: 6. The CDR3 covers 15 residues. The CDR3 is CASRSDRGPNEKLFF. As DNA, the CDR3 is TGTGCCAGCAGATCCGACAGGGGTCCTAATGAAAAACTGTTTTTT.

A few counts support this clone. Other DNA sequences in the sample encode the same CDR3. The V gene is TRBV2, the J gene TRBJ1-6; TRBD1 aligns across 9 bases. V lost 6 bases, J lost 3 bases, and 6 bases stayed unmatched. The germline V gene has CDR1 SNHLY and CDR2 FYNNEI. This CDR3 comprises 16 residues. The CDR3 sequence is CASRGTGNLYNSPLHF. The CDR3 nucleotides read TGTGCCAGCAGAGGGACAGGGAATCTCTATAATTCACCCCTCCACTTT.

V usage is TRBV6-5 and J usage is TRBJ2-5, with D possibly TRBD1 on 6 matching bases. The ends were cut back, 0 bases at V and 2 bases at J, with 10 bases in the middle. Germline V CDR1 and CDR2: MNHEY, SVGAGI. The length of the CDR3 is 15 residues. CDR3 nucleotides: TGTGCCAGCAGTTACTCCGGGGACAAACAAGAGACCCAGTACTTC. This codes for CASSYSGDKQETQYF.

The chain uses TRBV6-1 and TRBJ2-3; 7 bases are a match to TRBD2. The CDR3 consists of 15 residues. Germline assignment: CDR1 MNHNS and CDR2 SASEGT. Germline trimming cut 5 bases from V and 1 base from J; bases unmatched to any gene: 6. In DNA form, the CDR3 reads TGTGCCAGCAGTAGATCTAGCGGACGCACAGATACGCAGTATTTT. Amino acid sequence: CASSRSSGRTDTQYF.

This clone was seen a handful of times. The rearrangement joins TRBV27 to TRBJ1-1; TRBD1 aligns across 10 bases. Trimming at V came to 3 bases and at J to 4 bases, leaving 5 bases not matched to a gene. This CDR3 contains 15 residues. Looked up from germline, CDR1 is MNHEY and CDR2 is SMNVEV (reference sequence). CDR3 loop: CASSFRTGGGTEAFF. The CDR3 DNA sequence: TGTGCCAGCAGTTTTAGGACAGGGGGTGGCACTGAAGCTTTCTTT.